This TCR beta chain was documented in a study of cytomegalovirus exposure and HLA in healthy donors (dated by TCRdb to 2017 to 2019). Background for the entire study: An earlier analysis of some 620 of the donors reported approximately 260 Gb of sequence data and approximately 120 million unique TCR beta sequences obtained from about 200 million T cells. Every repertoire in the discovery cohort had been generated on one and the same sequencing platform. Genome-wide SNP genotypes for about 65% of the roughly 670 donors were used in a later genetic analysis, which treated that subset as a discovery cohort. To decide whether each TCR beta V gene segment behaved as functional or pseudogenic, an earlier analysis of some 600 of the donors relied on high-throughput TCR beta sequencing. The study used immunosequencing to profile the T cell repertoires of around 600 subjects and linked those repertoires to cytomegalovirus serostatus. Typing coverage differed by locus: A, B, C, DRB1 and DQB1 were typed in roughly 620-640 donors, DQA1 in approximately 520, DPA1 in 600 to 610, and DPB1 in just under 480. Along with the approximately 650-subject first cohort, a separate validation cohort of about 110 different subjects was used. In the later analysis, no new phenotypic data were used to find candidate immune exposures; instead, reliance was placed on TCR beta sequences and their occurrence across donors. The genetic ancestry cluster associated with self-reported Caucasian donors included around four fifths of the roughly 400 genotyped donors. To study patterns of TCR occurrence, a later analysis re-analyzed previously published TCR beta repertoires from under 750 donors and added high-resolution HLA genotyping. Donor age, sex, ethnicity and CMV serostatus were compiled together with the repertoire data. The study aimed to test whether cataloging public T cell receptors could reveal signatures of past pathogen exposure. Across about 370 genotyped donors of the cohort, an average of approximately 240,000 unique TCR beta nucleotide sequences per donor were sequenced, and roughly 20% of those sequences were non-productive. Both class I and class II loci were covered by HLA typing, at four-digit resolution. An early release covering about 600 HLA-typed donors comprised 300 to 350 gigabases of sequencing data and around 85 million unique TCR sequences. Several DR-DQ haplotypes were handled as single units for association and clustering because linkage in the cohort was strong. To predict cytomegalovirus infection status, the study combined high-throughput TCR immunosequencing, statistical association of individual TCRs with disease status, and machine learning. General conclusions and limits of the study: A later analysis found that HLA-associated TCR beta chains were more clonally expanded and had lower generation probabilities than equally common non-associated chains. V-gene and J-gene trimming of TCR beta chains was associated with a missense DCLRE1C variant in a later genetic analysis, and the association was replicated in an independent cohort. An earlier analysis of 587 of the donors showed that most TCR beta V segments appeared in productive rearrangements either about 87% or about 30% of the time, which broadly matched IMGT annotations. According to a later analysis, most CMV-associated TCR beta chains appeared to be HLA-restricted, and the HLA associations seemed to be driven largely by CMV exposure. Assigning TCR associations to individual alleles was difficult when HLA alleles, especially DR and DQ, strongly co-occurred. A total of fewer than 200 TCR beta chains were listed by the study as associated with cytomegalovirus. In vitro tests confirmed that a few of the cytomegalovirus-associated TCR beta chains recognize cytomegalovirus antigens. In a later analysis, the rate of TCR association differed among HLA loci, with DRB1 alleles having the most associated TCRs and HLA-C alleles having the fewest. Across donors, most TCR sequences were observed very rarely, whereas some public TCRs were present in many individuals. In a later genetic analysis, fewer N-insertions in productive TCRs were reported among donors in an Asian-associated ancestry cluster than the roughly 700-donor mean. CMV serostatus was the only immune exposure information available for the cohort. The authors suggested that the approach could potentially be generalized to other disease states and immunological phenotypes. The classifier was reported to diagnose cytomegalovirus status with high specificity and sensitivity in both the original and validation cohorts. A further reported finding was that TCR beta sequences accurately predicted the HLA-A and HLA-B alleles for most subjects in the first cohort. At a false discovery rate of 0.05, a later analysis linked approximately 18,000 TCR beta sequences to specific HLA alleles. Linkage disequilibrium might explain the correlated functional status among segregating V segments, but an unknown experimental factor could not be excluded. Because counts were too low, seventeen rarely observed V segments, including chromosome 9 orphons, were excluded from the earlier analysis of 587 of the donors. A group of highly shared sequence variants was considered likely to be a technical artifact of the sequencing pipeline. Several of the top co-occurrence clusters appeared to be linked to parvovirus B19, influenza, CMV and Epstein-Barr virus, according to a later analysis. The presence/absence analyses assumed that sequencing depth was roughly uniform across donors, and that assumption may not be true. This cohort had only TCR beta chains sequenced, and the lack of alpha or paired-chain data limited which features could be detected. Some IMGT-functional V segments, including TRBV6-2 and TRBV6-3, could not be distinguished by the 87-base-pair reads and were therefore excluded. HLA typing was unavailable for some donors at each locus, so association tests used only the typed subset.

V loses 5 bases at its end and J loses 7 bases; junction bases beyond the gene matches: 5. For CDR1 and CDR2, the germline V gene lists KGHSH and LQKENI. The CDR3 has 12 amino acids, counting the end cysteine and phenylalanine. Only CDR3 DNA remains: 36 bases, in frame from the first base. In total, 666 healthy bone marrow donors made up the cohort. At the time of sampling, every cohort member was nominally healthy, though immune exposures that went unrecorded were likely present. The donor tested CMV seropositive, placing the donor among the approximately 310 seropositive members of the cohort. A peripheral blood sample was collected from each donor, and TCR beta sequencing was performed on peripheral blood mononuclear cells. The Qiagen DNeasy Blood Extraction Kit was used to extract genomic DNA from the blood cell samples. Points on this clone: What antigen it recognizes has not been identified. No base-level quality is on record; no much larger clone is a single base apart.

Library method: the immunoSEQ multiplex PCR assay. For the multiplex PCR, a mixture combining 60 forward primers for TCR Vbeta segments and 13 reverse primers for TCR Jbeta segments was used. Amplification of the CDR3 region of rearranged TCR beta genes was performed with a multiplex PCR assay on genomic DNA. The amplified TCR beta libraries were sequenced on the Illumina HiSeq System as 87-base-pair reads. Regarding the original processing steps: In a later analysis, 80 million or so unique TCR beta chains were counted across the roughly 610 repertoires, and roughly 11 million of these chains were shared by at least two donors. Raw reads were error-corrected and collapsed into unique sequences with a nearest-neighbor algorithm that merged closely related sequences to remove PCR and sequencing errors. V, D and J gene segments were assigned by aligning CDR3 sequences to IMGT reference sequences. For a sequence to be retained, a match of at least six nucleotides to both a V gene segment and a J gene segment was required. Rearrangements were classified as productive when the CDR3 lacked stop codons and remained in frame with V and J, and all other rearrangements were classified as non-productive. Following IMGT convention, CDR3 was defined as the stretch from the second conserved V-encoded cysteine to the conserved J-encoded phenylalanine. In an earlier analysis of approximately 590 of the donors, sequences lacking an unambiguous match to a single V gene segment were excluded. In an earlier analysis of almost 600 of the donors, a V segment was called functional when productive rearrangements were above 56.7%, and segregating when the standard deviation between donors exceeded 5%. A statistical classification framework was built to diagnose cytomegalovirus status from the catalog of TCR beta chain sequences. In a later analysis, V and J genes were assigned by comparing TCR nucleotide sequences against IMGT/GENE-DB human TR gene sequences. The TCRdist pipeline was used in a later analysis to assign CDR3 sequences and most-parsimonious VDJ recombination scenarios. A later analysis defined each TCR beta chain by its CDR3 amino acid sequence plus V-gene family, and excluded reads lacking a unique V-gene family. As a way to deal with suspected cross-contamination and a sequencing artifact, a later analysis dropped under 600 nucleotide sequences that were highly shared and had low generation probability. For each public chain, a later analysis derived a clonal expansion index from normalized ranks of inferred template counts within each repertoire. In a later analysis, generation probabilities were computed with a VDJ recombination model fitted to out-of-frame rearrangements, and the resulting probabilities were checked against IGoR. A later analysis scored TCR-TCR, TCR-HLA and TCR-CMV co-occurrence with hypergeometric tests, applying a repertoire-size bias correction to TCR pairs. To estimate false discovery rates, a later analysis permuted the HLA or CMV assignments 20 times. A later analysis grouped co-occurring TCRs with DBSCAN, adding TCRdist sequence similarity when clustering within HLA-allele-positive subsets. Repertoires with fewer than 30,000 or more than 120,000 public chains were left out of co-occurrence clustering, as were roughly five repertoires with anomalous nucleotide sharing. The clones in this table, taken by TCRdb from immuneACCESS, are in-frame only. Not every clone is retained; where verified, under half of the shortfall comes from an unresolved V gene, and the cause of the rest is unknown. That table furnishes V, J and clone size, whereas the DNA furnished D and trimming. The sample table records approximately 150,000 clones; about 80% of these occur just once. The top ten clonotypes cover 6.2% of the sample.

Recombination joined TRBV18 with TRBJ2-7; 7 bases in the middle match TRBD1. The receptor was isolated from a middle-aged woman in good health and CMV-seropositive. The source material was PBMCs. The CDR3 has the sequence CASSATGYEQYF. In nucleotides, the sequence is TGTGCCAGCTCAGCGACAGGGTATGAGCAGTACTTC.